One and the same sample provided the 6 T cell receptor beta chains below, sequenced in a study of blood T cell repertoires in COVID-19. TCRdb's table, derived via immunoSEQ multiplex PCR, lists solely in-frame clones and lacks some. The sample yields about 140,000 clones, roughly four fifths seen once. The sample was peripheral blood. The receptors shown here come from a woman in her 50s with active or convalescent COVID-19.

This clone showed up just a few times. This chain joins TRBV10-3 and TRBJ2-3, with TRBD2 matching 7 bases. The CDR3 is 14 amino acids. Trimming removed 0 bases from V and 6 bases from J; junction bases left unmatched: 3. CDR1 is ENHRY and CDR2 is SYGVKD in the germline V gene. CDR3 in DNA: TGTGCCATCAGTGAGTCGGGGGGAGGGGATACGCAGTATTTT. As protein: CAISESGGGDTQYF.

The J gene is TRBJ1-5, the V gene TRBV30; D gene unclear. The germline V gene has CDR1 GTSNPN and CDR2 SVGIG (reference sequence). Trimming left V 2 bases short and J 7 bases short, with 12 bases between. CDR3 length equals 13 residues. The CDR3 DNA follows: TGTGCCTGGAGTAAAGTCCCCAGGCAGCCCCAGCATTTT. The encoded protein is CAWSKVPRQPQHF.

The J gene is TRBJ1-1, the V gene TRBV7-2; no reliable D call. This CDR3 is built from 13 residues. V lost 3 bases and J lost 1, with 6 bases in between. The germline gives CDR1 SGHTA, CDR2 FQGNSA. The CDR3 reads CASSFTENTEAFF. The CDR3 nucleotides read TGTGCCAGCAGCTTTACAGAGAACACTGAAGCTTTCTTT.

This CDR3 is CASRGGAGYGYTF. As DNA, the CDR3 is TGTGCCAGCCGCGGGGGCGCCGGGTATGGCTACACCTTC. The chain uses TRBV19 and TRBJ1-2; the D gene is possibly TRBD1 (6 bases). Germline CDR1 is LNHDA and CDR2 is SQIVND (reference sequence). The CDR3 has 13 residues. V was shortened by 9 bases and J by 5 bases, with 16 bases between the two germline ends.

This clone was observed a few times. V and J are TRBV10-3 and TRBJ1-5, with 8 bases matching TRBD1. Trimming removed 3 bases from V and 2 bases from J; junction bases left unmatched: 3. Germline values: CDR1 ENHRY, CDR2 SYGVKD. This CDR3 comprises 15 residues. The CDR3 spells CAISEDRGGNQPQHF. As DNA, the CDR3 is TGTGCCATCAGTGAAGACAGGGGTGGCAATCAGCCCCAGCATTTT.

The V and J genes are TRBV5-4 and TRBJ2-1; TRBD2 matches 7 bases. Germline-derived CDR1 and CDR2 are SGHNT and YYREEE (reference sequence). The ends lost 2 bases at V and 8 bases at J; junction bases unmatched: 13. The CDR3 contains 16 residues. CDR3 in amino acids: CASSLGGSTGRHEQFF. The CDR3 coding sequence is TGTGCCAGCAGCTTAGGCGGGAGTACGGGTAGACATGAGCAGTTCTTC.